This T cell receptor beta chain was identified during a study of cytomegalovirus exposure and HLA in healthy donors. Study context: A prior analysis found 117 million unique TCR beta sequences from 170 million or so T cells. Membership in the Caucasian-associated ancestry cluster was found for around 81% of a few hundred genotyped donors.

Study-wide results and caveats: In a later analysis, a missense DCLRE1C variant was linked to TCR beta V- and J-gene trimming. Sequencing depth roughly uniform across donors was assumed in presence/absence analyses.

Germline V CDR1 and CDR2: SGDLS, YYNGEE. CDR3 length: 18 amino acids. With 0 bases removed from V and 0 bases from J, the gap between germline ends came to 13 bases. Primers included in the PCR were 60 Vbeta and 13 Jbeta primers. Clones were read by immunoSEQ multiplex PCR, and TCRdb kept only the in-frame ones, dropping some. The sample includes about 150,000 clones, approximately 84% of them seen just once. On this clone itself: Antigen: not known.

The sequence was collected from a woman aged 45 to 65 in good health and CMV-seropositive. The J gene is TRBJ1-6, the V gene TRBV9; a weak D match, TRBD1 (6 bases). The sequenced sample consisted of PBMCs. The CDR3 protein is CASSVGAGASSYNSPLHF. In DNA, the CDR3 is TGTGCCAGCAGCGTAGGGGCAGGGGCGAGCTCCTATAATTCACCCCTCCACTTT.